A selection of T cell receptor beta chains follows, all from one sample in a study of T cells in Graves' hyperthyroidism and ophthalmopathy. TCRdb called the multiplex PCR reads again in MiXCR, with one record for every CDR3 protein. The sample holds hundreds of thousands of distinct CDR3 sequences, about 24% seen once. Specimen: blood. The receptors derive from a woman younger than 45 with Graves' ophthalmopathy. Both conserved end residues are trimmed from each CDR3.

CDR3aa: ASSRWGLDTEAF
j_gene: TRBJ1-1
v_gene: TRBV5-1
len: 12

CDR3aa: ASNIEGGQAF
j_gene: TRBJ1-1
v_gene: TRBV6-1
len: 10

CDR3aa: ASSQGVRGAQETQY
j_gene: TRBJ2-5
v_gene: TRBV4-3
len: 14

CDR3aa: ASSLRAYGYT
j_gene: TRBJ1-2
v_gene: TRBV28
len: 10

CDR3aa: SGRQGAEGYT
j_gene: TRBJ1-2
v_gene: TRBV20-1
len: 10

CDR3aa: ASSLGDNRRFTEAF
j_gene: TRBJ1-1
v_gene: TRBV7-9
len: 14

CDR3aa: ASSQQGGMQPQH
j_gene: TRBJ1-5
v_gene: TRBV2
len: 12

CDR3aa: ASSRGLAGVVTQY
j_gene: TRBJ2-5
v_gene: TRBV6-2/TRBV6-3
len: 13

CDR3aa: AWSFRTGNYGYT
j_gene: TRBJ1-2
v_gene: TRBV30
len: 12

CDR3aa: ASSRTSTLDTQY
j_gene: TRBJ2-3
v_gene: TRBV9
len: 12

CDR3aa: ASSLRGAAGETQY
j_gene: TRBJ2-5
v_gene: TRBV7-2
len: 13

CDR3aa: ASREGPGTGELF
j_gene: TRBJ2-2
v_gene: TRBV6-1
len: 12

CDR3aa: ASSQGKGPYEQY
j_gene: TRBJ2-7
v_gene: TRBV3-1
len: 12

CDR3aa: ASSRHNQGIGYT
j_gene: TRBJ1-2
v_gene: TRBV28
len: 12

CDR3aa: ASRMSDSARGAF
j_gene: TRBJ1-1
v_gene: TRBV6-1
len: 12

CDR3aa: ASREGSGLSYEQY
j_gene: TRBJ2-7
v_gene: TRBV6-1
len: 13

CDR3aa: ASSSTGIERETQY
j_gene: TRBJ2-5
v_gene: TRBV7-6
len: 13

CDR3aa: ASSLLGGEDTQY
j_gene: TRBJ2-3
v_gene: TRBV7-8
len: 12

CDR3aa: SAILAGGPSETQY
j_gene: TRBJ2-5
v_gene: TRBV20-1
len: 13

CDR3aa: SASDGGTQAF
j_gene: TRBJ1-1
v_gene: TRBV29-1
len: 10

CDR3aa: ASIQGGGSYEQY
j_gene: TRBJ2-7
v_gene: TRBV6-1
len: 12

CDR3aa: ASSERTSGEGELF
j_gene: TRBJ2-2
v_gene: TRBV2
len: 13

CDR3aa: ASSVSMGLGQPQH
j_gene: TRBJ1-5
v_gene: TRBV2
len: 13

CDR3aa: ASSLSDASNQPQH
j_gene: TRBJ1-5
v_gene: TRBV27
len: 13

CDR3aa: ASSSTQGKNEQY
j_gene: TRBJ2-7
v_gene: TRBV7-9
len: 12

CDR3aa: ASSPSMRYGYT
j_gene: TRBJ1-2
v_gene: TRBV28
len: 11